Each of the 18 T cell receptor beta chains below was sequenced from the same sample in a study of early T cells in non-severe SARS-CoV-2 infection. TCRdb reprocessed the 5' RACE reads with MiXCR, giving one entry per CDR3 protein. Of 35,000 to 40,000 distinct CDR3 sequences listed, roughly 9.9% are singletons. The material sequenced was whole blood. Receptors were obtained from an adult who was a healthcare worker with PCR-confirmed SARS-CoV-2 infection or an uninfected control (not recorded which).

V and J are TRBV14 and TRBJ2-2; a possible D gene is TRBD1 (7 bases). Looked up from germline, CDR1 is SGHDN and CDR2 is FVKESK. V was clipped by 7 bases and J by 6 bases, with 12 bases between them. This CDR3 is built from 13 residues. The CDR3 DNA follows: TGTGCCAGCACCCCCAGGGGGGCCGGGGAGCTGTTTTTT. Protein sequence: CASTPRGAGELFF.

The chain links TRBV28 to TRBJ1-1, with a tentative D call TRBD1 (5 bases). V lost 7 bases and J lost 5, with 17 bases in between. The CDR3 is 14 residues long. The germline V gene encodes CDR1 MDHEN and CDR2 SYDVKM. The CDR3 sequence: CASTTVGFRTEAFF. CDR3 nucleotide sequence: TGTGCCAGCACGACAGTTGGGTTTCGAACTGAAGCTTTCTTT.

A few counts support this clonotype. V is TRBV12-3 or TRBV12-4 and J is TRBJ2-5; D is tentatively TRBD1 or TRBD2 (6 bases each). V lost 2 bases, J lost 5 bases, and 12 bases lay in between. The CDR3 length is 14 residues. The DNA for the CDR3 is TGTGCCAGCAGTTTAAGGGGGGCCGCGGAGACCCAGTACTTC. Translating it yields CASSLRGAAETQYF.

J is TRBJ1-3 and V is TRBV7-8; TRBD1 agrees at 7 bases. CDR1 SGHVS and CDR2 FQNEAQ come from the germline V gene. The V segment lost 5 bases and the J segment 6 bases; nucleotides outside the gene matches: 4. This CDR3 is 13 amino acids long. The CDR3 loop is CASSTGVANTIYF. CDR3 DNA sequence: TGTGCCAGCAGCACAGGGGTTGCAAACACCATATATTTT.

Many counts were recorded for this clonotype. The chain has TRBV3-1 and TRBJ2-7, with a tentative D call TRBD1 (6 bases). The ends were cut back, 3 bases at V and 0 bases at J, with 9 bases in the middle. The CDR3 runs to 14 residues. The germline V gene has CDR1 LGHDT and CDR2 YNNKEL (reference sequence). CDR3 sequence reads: CASSHTGFSYEQYF. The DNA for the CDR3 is TGTGCCAGCAGCCACACAGGGTTCTCCTACGAGCAGTACTTC.

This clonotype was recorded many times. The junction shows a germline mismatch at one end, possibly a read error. CDR3 amino acids: CASSRGTASEVFF. CDR3 nucleotide sequence: TGTGCCAGCAGCCGAGGGACTGCTTCTGAAGTTTTCTTT. This chain links TRBV13 with TRBJ1-1, with TRBD1 as a possible D gene (5 bases). The germline V gene encodes CDR1 PRHDT and CDR2 FYEKMQ (reference sequence). CDR3 length equals 13 residues.

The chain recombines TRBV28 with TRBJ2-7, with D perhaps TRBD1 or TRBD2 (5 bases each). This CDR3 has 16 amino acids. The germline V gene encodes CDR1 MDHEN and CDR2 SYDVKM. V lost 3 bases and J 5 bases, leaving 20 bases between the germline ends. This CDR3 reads CASSLYQTEGLDEQYF. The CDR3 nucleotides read TGTGCCAGCAGTTTGTACCAGACAGAGGGGCTGGACGAGCAGTACTTC.

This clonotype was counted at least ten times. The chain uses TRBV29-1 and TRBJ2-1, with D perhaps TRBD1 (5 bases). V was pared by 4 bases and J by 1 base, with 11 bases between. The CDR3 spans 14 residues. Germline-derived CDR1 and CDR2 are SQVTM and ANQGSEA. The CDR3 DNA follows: TGCAGCGTTGCGCAGGGAAGTTCCTACAATGAGCAGTTCTTC. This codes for CSVAQGSSYNEQFF.

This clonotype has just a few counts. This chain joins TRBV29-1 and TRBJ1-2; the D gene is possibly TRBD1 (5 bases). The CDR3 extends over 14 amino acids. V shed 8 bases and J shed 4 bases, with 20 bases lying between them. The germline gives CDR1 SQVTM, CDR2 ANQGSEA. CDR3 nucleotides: TGCAGCCCGTGTGGGGGACGGCCCCCCTATGGCTACACCTTC. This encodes CSPCGGRPPYGYTF. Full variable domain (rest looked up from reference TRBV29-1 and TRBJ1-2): SAVISQKPSRDICQRGTSLTIQCQVDSQVTMMFWYRQQPGQSLTLIATANQGSEATYESGFVIDKFPISRPNLTFSTLTVSNMSPEDSSIYLCSPCGGRPPYGYTFGSGTRLTVV.

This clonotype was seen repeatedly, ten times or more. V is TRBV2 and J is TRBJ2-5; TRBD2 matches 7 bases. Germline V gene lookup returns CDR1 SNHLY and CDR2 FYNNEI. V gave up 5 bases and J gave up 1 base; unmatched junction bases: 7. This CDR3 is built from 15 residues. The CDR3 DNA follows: TGTGCCAGCAGTAATACAAGACTAGCCCAAGAGACCCAGTACTTC. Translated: CASSNTRLAQETQYF.

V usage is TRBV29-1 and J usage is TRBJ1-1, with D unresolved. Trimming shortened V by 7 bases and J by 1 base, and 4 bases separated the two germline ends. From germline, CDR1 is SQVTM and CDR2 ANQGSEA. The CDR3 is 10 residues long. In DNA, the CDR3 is TGCAGCGGTAAGAACACTGAAGCTTTCTTT. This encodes CSGKNTEAFF.

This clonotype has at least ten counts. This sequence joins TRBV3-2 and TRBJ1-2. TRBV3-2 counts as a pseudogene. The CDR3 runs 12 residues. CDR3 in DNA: TGTGCCAGCAGCCAACAGGTTTTTGGCTACACCTTC. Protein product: CASSQQVFGYTF.

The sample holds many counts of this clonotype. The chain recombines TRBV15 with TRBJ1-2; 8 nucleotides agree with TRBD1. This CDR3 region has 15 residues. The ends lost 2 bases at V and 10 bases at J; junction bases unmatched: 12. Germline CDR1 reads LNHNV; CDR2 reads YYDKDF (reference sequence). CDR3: CATSRPMVGQGAYTF. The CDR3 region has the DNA TGTGCCACCAGCAGACCAATGGTAGGACAGGGAGCCTACACCTTC.

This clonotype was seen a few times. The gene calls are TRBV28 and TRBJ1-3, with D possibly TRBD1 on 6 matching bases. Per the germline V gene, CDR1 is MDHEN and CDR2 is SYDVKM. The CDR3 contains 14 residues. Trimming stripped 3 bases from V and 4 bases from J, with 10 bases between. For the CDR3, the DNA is TGTGCCAGCAGTTTTACAGGGTTCGGAAACACCATATATTTT. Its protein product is CASSFTGFGNTIYF.

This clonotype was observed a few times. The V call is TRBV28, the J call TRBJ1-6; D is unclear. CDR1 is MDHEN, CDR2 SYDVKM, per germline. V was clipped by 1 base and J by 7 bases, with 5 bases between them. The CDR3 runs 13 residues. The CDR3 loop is CASSLFRNSPLHF. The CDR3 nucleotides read TGTGCCAGCAGTTTATTCCGGAATTCACCCCTCCACTTT. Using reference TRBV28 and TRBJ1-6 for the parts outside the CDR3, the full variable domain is DVKVTQSSRYLVKRTGEKVFLECVQDMDHENMFWYRQDPGLGLRLIYFSYDVKMKEKGDIPEGYSVSREKKERFSLILESASTNQTSMYLCASSLFRNSPLHFGNGTRLTVT.

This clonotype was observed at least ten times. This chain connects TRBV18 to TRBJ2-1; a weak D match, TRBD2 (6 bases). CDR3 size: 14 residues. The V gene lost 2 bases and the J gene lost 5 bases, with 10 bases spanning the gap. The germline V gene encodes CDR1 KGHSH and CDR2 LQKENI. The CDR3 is CASSPARGNNEQFF. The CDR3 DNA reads TGTGCCAGCTCACCAGCGCGGGGAAACAATGAGCAGTTCTTC.

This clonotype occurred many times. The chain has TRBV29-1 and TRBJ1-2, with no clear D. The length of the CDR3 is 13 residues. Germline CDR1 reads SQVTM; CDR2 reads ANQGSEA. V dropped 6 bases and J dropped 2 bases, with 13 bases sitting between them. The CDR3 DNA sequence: TGCAGCGTGGGAGGGTTACTCAACTATGGCTACACCTTC. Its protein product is CSVGGLLNYGYTF.

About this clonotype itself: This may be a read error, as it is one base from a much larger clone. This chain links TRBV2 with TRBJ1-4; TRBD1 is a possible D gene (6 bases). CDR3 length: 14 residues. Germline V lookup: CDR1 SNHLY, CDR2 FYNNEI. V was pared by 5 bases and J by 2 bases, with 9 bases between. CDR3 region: CASSKGQTNEKLFF. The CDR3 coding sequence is TGTGCCAGCAGTAAAGGACAGACTAATGAAAAACTGTTTTTT.